The clone carrying this TCR beta chain was seen a single time. What it binds is not known. These data belong to a study of T cell responses to AZD1222 COVID-19 vaccine. About the research overall: Researchers grouped second doses given at about 4 or about 12 weeks into one pool. Whole-study findings and limits: Clonal diversity may have been underestimated, and the donors were mostly white British, with more females than males. The span of vaccine-associated CD4 TCRs extended across spike, with dominance at 160-218 and 743-854.

This CDR3 is built from 15 residues. V shed 4 bases and J 4 bases; nucleotides not matched to a gene: 6. The germline gives CDR1 GTSNPN, CDR2 SVGIG (reference sequence). The assay was immunoSEQ multiplex PCR, and TCRdb's table has in-frame clones only and misses some. Here the sample spans about 150,000 clones, 90% to 95% being singletons. V is TRBV30 and J is TRBJ2-2; 10 bases line up with TRBD1. This receptor was taken from an adult in good health. Sequencing used peripheral blood, obtained on day 0 of AZD1222 vaccination. The CDR3 sequence is CAWKGQGVGTGELFF. Written as DNA, the CDR3 is TGTGCCTGGAAAGGACAGGGGGTAGGCACCGGGGAGCTGTTTTTT.